This is a list of T cell receptor beta chains from one sample in a study of PD-1 blockade in classical Hodgkin lymphoma. The data were produced by immunoSEQ multiplex PCR, yet TCRdb's version contains in-frame clones alone and is incomplete. The sample holds about 51,000 clones, 70% to 80% seen once. The sequenced sample was peripheral blood mononuclear cells (PBMCs), obtained before the fourth cycle of nivolumab. The receptor source for this set is a human donor with classical Hodgkin lymphoma. The CDR3 runs from the conserved cysteine through the conserved F or W. D genes are given only for firm matches. Only some rows state a clone size, as once, few, many or a class for expanded clones.

j_call: TRBJ2-7; v_call: TRBV9; d_call: NA; clone_size: NA; cdr3_aa: CASSESRGGSSYEQYF; cdr3_nt: TGTGCCAGCAGCGAAAGCAGGGGGGGTAGCTCCTACGAGCAGTACTTC
j_call: TRBJ1-5; v_call: TRBV9; d_call: TRBD1; clone_size: NA; cdr3_aa: CASSPGDRDNQHF; cdr3_nt: TGTGCCAGCAGCCCAGGGGACAGGGACAACCAGCATTTT
j_call: TRBJ2-3; v_call: TRBV7-3; d_call: NA; clone_size: NA; cdr3_aa: CASSSQTDTQYF; cdr3_nt: TGTGCCAGCAGCTCTCAGACAGATACGCAGTATTTT
j_call: TRBJ1-2; v_call: TRBV7-2; d_call: NA; clone_size: once; cdr3_aa: CASSAQARRVYGYTF; cdr3_nt: TGTGCCAGCAGCGCACAGGCCCGGAGGGTATATGGCTACACCTTC
j_call: TRBJ1-2; v_call: TRBV19; d_call: NA; clone_size: NA; cdr3_aa: CASSVGGVGSGYTF; cdr3_nt: TGTGCCAGTAGCGTCGGCGGTGTGGGCAGTGGCTACACCTTC
j_call: TRBJ1-2; v_call: TRBV2; d_call: NA; clone_size: NA; cdr3_aa: CAGGLSQGYTF; cdr3_nt: TGTGCCGGGGGACTGAGCCAGGGCTACACCTTC
j_call: TRBJ1-1; v_call: TRBV5-6; d_call: NA; clone_size: NA; cdr3_aa: CASSWRSEAFF; cdr3_nt: TGTGCCAGCAGCTGGCGGTCTGAAGCTTTCTTT
j_call: TRBJ2-7; v_call: TRBV12-5; d_call: NA; clone_size: NA; cdr3_aa: CASGLEGRDEQYF; cdr3_nt: TGTGCTAGTGGTTTGGAAGGCAGGGACGAGCAGTACTTC
j_call: TRBJ1-3; v_call: TRBV6-1; d_call: NA; clone_size: NA; cdr3_aa: CASSERPQGTANTIYF; cdr3_nt: TGTGCCAGCAGTGAGCGCCCTCAGGGGACGGCAAACACCATATATTTT
j_call: TRBJ1-2; v_call: TRBV28; d_call: NA; clone_size: NA; cdr3_aa: CASSLGRNYGYTF; cdr3_nt: TGTGCCAGCAGTTTGGGACGGAACTATGGCTACACCTTC
j_call: TRBJ2-6; v_call: TRBV30; d_call: NA; clone_size: NA; cdr3_aa: CAWSGGAADNSGANVLTF; cdr3_nt: TGTGCCTGGAGTGGTGGGGCAGCCGACAACTCTGGGGCCAACGTCCTGACTTTC
j_call: TRBJ2-3; v_call: TRBV6-6; d_call: NA; clone_size: NA; cdr3_aa: CASSYSAGTDTQYF; cdr3_nt: TGTGCCAGCAGTTACTCGGCAGGGACAGATACGCAGTATTTT
j_call: TRBJ1-5; v_call: TRBV30; d_call: NA; clone_size: NA; cdr3_aa: CAWSPAGNQPQHF; cdr3_nt: TGTGCCTGGAGTCCGGCAGGGAATCAGCCCCAGCATTTT
j_call: TRBJ1-5; v_call: TRBV19; d_call: NA; clone_size: NA; cdr3_aa: CASREGNNQPQHF; cdr3_nt: TGTGCCAGTAGAGAGGGGAACAATCAGCCCCAGCATTTT
j_call: TRBJ2-4; v_call: TRBV4-1; d_call: TRBD1; clone_size: NA; cdr3_aa: CASSQAGQGTIQYF; cdr3_nt: TGCGCCAGCAGCCAAGCGGGACAGGGGACCATTCAGTACTTC
j_call: TRBJ2-7; v_call: TRBV7-6; d_call: TRBD1; clone_size: NA; cdr3_aa: CASSLVPGQGGEQYF; cdr3_nt: TGTGCCAGCAGCTTAGTCCCTGGACAGGGCGGGGAGCAGTACTTC
j_call: TRBJ2-1; v_call: TRBV7-6; d_call: NA; clone_size: NA; cdr3_aa: CASSPTGRFNNEQFF; cdr3_nt: TGTGCCAGCAGCCCCACAGGGAGATTCAACAATGAGCAGTTCTTC
j_call: TRBJ2-3; v_call: TRBV5-1; d_call: TRBD2; clone_size: once; cdr3_aa: CASSPGGVRTDTQYF; cdr3_nt: TGCGCCAGCAGCCCCGGGGGGGTTCGCACAGATACGCAGTATTTT
j_call: TRBJ2-6; v_call: TRBV14; d_call: TRBD2; clone_size: once; cdr3_aa: CASSHLGGLGAGANVLTF; cdr3_nt: TGTGCCAGCAGCCACCTGGGAGGGTTAGGAGCTGGGGCCAACGTCCTGACTTTC
j_call: TRBJ2-7; v_call: TRBV27; d_call: NA; clone_size: NA; cdr3_aa: CASGHPAYEQYF; cdr3_nt: TGTGCCAGCGGCCACCCCGCCTACGAGCAGTACTTC
j_call: TRBJ2-5; v_call: TRBV7-2; d_call: TRBD2; clone_size: NA; cdr3_aa: CASSLVAGGPTQYF; cdr3_nt: TGTGCCAGCAGCTTAGTAGCGGGGGGGCCAACCCAGTACTTC
j_call: TRBJ2-5; v_call: TRBV2; d_call: TRBD1; clone_size: NA; cdr3_aa: CANSGGEETQYF; cdr3_nt: TGTGCCAACTCAGGGGGTGAGGAGACCCAGTACTTC
j_call: TRBJ1-5; v_call: TRBV21-1; d_call: NA; clone_size: NA; cdr3_aa: CASSKADYQPQHF; cdr3_nt: TGTGCCAGCAGCAAGGCCGATTATCAGCCCCAGCATTTT
j_call: TRBJ2-7; v_call: TRBV9; d_call: NA; clone_size: NA; cdr3_aa: CASSGRDGLLYEQYF; cdr3_nt: TGTGCCAGCAGCGGAAGGGACGGTCTACTTTACGAGCAGTACTTC
j_call: TRBJ2-2; v_call: TRBV4-1; d_call: TRBD1; clone_size: NA; cdr3_aa: CASSPADREHRGAVF; cdr3_nt: TGCGCCAGCAGCCCCGCCGACAGGGAACACCGGGGAGCTGTTTTT
j_call: TRBJ2-5; v_call: TRBV5-1; d_call: TRBD2; clone_size: NA; cdr3_aa: CASSSEPSGRAGQETQYF; cdr3_nt: TGCGCCAGCAGCTCCGAACCGAGCGGGAGGGCCGGGCAAGAGACCCAGTACTTC
j_call: TRBJ1-3; v_call: TRBV9; d_call: TRBD1; clone_size: NA; cdr3_aa: CASSGGQGGSGNTIYF; cdr3_nt: TGTGCCAGCAGCGGGGGACAGGGTGGCTCTGGAAACACCATATATTTT
j_call: TRBJ2-2; v_call: TRBV10-3; d_call: NA; clone_size: few; cdr3_aa: CAISEASPGELFF; cdr3_nt: TGTGCCATCAGTGAGGCATCCCCCGGGGAGCTGTTTTTT
j_call: TRBJ2-7; v_call: TRBV7-8; d_call: NA; clone_size: NA; cdr3_aa: CASSLGGAPHEQYF; cdr3_nt: TGTGCCAGCAGCTTAGGGGGGGCGCCCCACGAGCAGTACTTC